The clone carrying this TCR beta chain appeared a few times. The antigen is not known. Sorting that relied on CD45RO/CCR7/CD25/CD127/CD95/CD27 yielded CD4+ naive, central memory, regulatory and stem cell-like memory cells. Trimming took 5 bases from V and 3 from J, leaving 10 bases between them. CDR3 length: 13 residues. Per the germline V gene, CDR1 is MNHNS and CDR2 is SASEGT. The data are from a study of beta chain features in type 1 diabetes. Overall study results and limits: In all four CD4+ subsets, TCRB CDR3 length was significantly, moderately reduced in type 1 diabetes.

cDNA synthesis used the whole RNA isolate, giving expressed TCRB sequences. Sequenced naive, central memory and regulatory T cell samples produced an average of about 3.57 million reads. The repertoire was sequenced with immunoSEQ multiplex PCR; TCRdb's copy has only in-frame clones and lacks some. The sample yields 200,000 to 250,000 clones, 16% seen once. This chain links TRBV6-1 with TRBJ1-2; tentatively, D is TRBD1 (6 bases). This TCR came from a man younger than 40 with type 1 diabetes. The sample taken for sequencing was naive CD4+ T cells from blood. CDR3 sequence (DNA): TGTGCCAGCAGTCGACAGGAATACTATGGCTACACCTTC. This sequence encodes CASSRQEYYGYTF.